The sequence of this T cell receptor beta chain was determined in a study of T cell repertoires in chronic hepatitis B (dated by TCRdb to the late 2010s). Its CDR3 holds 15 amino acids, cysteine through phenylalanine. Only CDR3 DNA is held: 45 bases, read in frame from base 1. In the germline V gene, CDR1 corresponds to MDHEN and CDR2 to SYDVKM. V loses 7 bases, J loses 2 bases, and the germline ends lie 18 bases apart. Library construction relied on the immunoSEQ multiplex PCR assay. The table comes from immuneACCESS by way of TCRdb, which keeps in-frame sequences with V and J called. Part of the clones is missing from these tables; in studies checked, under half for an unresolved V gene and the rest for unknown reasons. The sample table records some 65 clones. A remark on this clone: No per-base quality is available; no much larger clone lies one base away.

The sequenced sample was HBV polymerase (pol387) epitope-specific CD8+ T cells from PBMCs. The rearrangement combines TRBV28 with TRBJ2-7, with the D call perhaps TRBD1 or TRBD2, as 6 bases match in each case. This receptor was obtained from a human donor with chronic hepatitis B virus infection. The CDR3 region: CASTTRGALPYEQYF. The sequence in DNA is TGTGCCAGCACAACGAGGGGGGCGCTCCCCTACGAGCAGTACTTC. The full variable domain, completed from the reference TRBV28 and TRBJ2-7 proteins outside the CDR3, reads DVKVTQSSRYLVKRTGEKVFLECVQDMDHENMFWYRQDPGLGLRLIYFSYDVKMKEKGDIPEGYSVSREKKERFSLILESASTNQTSMYLCASTTRGALPYEQYFGPGTRLTVT.